These 23 T cell receptor beta chains were sequenced from one sample in a study of blood T cell repertoires in COVID-19. Libraries were prepared by immunoSEQ multiplex PCR; TCRdb keeps only in-frame clonotypes and omits some of them. The sample consists of 300,000 to 450,000 clones, 85% of them appearing once. Sequenced input: peripheral blood. Every receptor here comes from a woman between 18 and 30 years old with acute or convalescent COVID-19.

This chain uses TRBV30 with TRBJ2-3; 8 nucleotides match TRBD2. J lost 5 bases, V lost 0 bases, and 7 bases had no gene match. Germline lookup yields CDR1 GTSNPN and CDR2 SVGIG (reference sequence). There are 15 residues in the CDR3. DNA for the CDR3: TGTGCCTGGAGTGTGGGCGGGGGGATGATAGATACGCAGTATTTT. Its translation is CAWSVGGGMIDTQYF.

This chain joins TRBV5-1 and TRBJ1-1, with D unresolved. The germline CDR1 and CDR2 sequences are SGHRS and YFSETQ. The CDR3 runs 15 residues. V was shortened by 2 bases and J by 1 base, with 12 bases between the two germline ends. CDR3: CASSFVGGENTEAFF. The CDR3, as DNA: TGCGCCAGCAGCTTTGTCGGAGGCGAGAACACTGAAGCTTTCTTT. Combining the CDR3 with reference TRBV5-1 and TRBJ1-1 gives the whole variable domain KAGVTQTPRYLIKTRGQQVTLSCSPISGHRSVSWYQQTPGQGLQFLFEYFSETQRNKGNFPGRFSGRQFSNSRSEMNVSTLELGDSALYLCASSFVGGENTEAFFGQGTRLTVV.

V and J are TRBV24-1 and TRBJ2-3, with D perhaps TRBD1 (6 bases). This CDR3 spans 13 amino acids. The germline gives CDR1 KGHDR, CDR2 SFDVKD. V lost 2 bases and J 5 bases, leaving 7 bases between the germline ends. Here the CDR3 DNA reads TGTGCCACCAGTGATTCAGGGGAAGATACGCAGTATTTT. It is translated as CATSDSGEDTQYF.

The genes are TRBV19 and TRBJ1-5; D may be TRBD1 (5 bases). The CDR3 contains 15 residues. Germline V gene lookup returns CDR1 LNHDA and CDR2 SQIVND (reference sequence). Trimming stripped 5 bases from V and 4 bases from J, with 15 bases between. The CDR3 spells CASSSWDGGNQPQHF. The CDR3, as DNA: TGTGCCAGTAGTTCGTGGGACGGGGGAAATCAGCCCCAGCATTTT.

J is TRBJ2-2 and V is TRBV5-6; D gene uncertain. This CDR3 is 14 amino acids long. Germline CDR1 SGHDT, CDR2 YYEEEE. V was clipped by 1 base and J by 2 bases, with 6 bases between them. The chain's CDR3 is CASSLSRNTGELFF. In nucleotides, the CDR3 is TGTGCCAGCAGCTTGTCCAGAAACACCGGGGAGCTGTTTTTT.

The chain recombines TRBV5-1 with TRBJ1-2; D is undetermined. The ends were cut back, 4 bases at V and 4 bases at J, with 14 bases in the middle. Germline loops: CDR1 SGHRS, CDR2 YFSETQ. The CDR3 totals 14 residues. The CDR3 bases are TGCGCCAGCAGCAGGGAGGGCCAGTCCTATGGCTACACCTTC. This translates into CASSREGQSYGYTF.

This chain uses TRBV12-2 with TRBJ1-1; TRBD1, the D gene given by the table, was not confirmed from the DNA. TRBV12-2 is a pseudogene locus. The CDR3 sequence is 19 residues long. The CDR3 reads CASRLVPTSGKELHTEAFF. The CDR3 nucleotides are TGTGCAAGTCGCTTAGTCCCGACGTCAGGGAAAGAATTACACACTGAAGCTTTCTTT.

This chain links TRBV9 with TRBJ2-5, with 7 bases fitting TRBD2. V lost 4 bases and J lost 4; bases outside the gene matches: 13. CDR3 size: 16 residues. The germline V gene has CDR1 SGDLS and CDR2 YYNGEE. CDR3 DNA: TGTGCCAGCAGCTTCTCCGGACTAGAGAAGGGAGAGACCCAGTACTTC. Protein sequence: CASSFSGLEKGETQYF.

The gene calls are TRBV4-1 and TRBJ1-4, with 7 bases aligning to TRBD1. Germline CDR1 and CDR2: MGHRA and YSYEKL. The length of the CDR3 is 15 residues. After removal of 5 bases from V and 6 bases from J, the junction contained 9 bases not matched to a gene. The CDR3 sequence is CASSSFDREYEKLFF. The CDR3 nucleotides are TGCGCCAGCAGCTCTTTCGACAGGGAGTATGAAAAACTGTTTTTT.

CDR3 region: CARSLNRIPYEQYF. CDR3 DNA sequence: TGTGCCAGAAGCTTGAACAGGATTCCTTACGAGCAGTACTTC. The rearrangement uses TRBV5-3 and TRBJ2-7; TRBD1 might be the D (5 bases). TRBV5-3 is known as an ORF, though its function is uncertain. Trimming cost V 1 base and J 4 bases, with 12 bases left between them. The CDR3 spans 14 residues.

This clone was seen more than once but under ten times. The chain employs TRBV11-2 and TRBJ1-1; 10 nucleotides align to TRBD1. This CDR3 has 17 amino acids. Trimming cost V 5 bases and J 1 base; bases outside gene matches: 10. Germline loops: CDR1 SGHAT, CDR2 FQNNGV. The CDR3 region is CASSPGPGTGENTEAFF. DNA for the CDR3: TGTGCCAGCAGCCCTGGTCCCGGGACAGGGGAGAACACTGAAGCTTTCTTT.

This clone has a single count. The chain employs TRBV7-8 and TRBJ1-2; 8 nucleotides line up with TRBD1. CDR3 size: 15 residues. Trimming cost V 5 bases and J 4 bases; bases outside gene matches: 9. Germline V gene data show CDR1 as SGHVS and CDR2 as FQNEAQ. The CDR3 sequence: CASSQGTGGFYGYTF. The CDR3 region has the DNA TGTGCCAGCAGCCAAGGGACAGGCGGGTTCTATGGCTACACCTTC.

V gene TRBV6-6 combines with J gene TRBJ1-2; TRBD1 is a possible D gene (5 bases). The CDR3 loop spans 15 amino acids. Trimming removed 5 bases from V and 4 bases from J, with 17 bases in between. Germline CDR1 reads MNHNY; CDR2 reads SVGAGI (reference sequence). CDR3 DNA sequence: TGTGCCAGCAGTACACTCGGTCAGGGCGGCTATGGCTACACCTTC. Translating it yields CASSTLGQGGYGYTF.

The chain links TRBV28 to TRBJ2-3, with TRBD2 identical over 15 bases. This CDR3 has 17 amino acids. Per germline, CDR1 MDHEN and CDR2 SYDVKM. V lost 5 bases, J lost 7 bases, and 10 bases stayed unmatched. CDR3 loop: CASSNPGLAGGQHTQYF. Here the CDR3 DNA reads TGTGCCAGCAGTAACCCGGGACTAGCGGGAGGACAACATACGCAGTATTTT.

This chain joins TRBV28 and TRBJ2-7; D possibly corresponds to TRBD1 (5 bases). The CDR3 is 13 amino acids. The germline gives CDR1 MDHEN, CDR2 SYDVKM. The germline V and J ends were trimmed by 2 bases and 7 bases, with 12 bases remaining between them. The CDR3 DNA follows: TGTGCCAGCAGTTTAGGGGCTGTTGGAGAGCAGTACTTC. This encodes CASSLGAVGEQYF.

The chain uses TRBV6-1 and TRBJ1-2; 8 bases are shared with TRBD1. This CDR3 region has 15 residues. The J segment lost 3 bases and the V segment lost 5 bases, leaving 8 bases of the junction unmatched. Germline V gene data show CDR1 as MNHNS and CDR2 as SASEGT. The DNA of the CDR3 is TGTGCCAGCAGTTCAGAGACAGGGGCGTACTATGGCTACACCTTC. This translates into CASSSETGAYYGYTF.

The rearrangement uses TRBV5-4 and TRBJ2-1; a weak D match, TRBD1 (6 bases). Germline V gene data show CDR1 as SGHNT and CDR2 as YYREEE (reference sequence). The CDR3 extends over 13 amino acids. The V and J ends lost 4 bases and 4 bases respectively, with 9 bases between them. The CDR3, as DNA: TGTGCCAGCAGCAGTACAGGGTACAATGAGCAGTTCTTC. It yields the protein CASSSTGYNEQFF.

This clone was detected only once. The rearrangement links TRBV18 to TRBJ1-1; 10 positions agree with TRBD1. The CDR3 is made up of 19 amino acids. V lost 3 bases and J lost 3; bases outside the gene matches: 16. In germline, CDR1 is KGHSH, CDR2 LQKENI. This chain's CDR3 is CASSPSNFETGGSYTEAFF. The CDR3 DNA reads as TGTGCCAGCTCACCTTCTAATTTTGAGACAGGGGGCAGTTACACTGAAGCTTTCTTT.

The V gene is TRBV5-1, the J gene TRBJ2-7; possibly TRBD2 for D (6 bases). Germline V lookup: CDR1 SGHRS, CDR2 YFSETQ. Deletions cut 0 bases from V and 4 bases from J, with 8 bases between. CDR3 length: 13 residues. The CDR3 nucleotides read TGCGCCAGCAGCTTGGCGGGGGAATACGAGCAGTACTTC. Amino acids: CASSLAGEYEQYF. Full variable domain (rest looked up from reference TRBV5-1 and TRBJ2-7): KAGVTQTPRYLIKTRGQQVTLSCSPISGHRSVSWYQQTPGQGLQFLFEYFSETQRNKGNFPGRFSGRQFSNSRSEMNVSTLELGDSALYLCASSLAGEYEQYFGPGTRLTVT.

The rearrangement uses TRBV9 and TRBJ1-6; tentative D call: TRBD1 (6 bases). The CDR3 consists of 14 residues. Trimming pared 3 bases from V and 5 bases from J, leaving 9 bases between. CDR1 and CDR2 (germline): SGDLS, YYNGEE. CDR3 sequence reads: CASSGTVNNSPLHF. The CDR3 DNA reads TGTGCCAGCAGCGGGACAGTAAATAATTCACCCCTCCACTTT.

The V gene is TRBV19, the J gene TRBJ2-6, with D unresolved. The CDR3 covers 14 residues. Trimming pared 11 bases from V and 0 bases from J, leaving 11 bases between. Germline CDR1 is LNHDA and CDR2 is SQIVND (reference sequence). Here the CDR3 DNA reads TGTGCCGGAGCTACTGACTCTGGGGCCAACGTCCTGACTTTC. It translates to CAGATDSGANVLTF.

This clone was detected many times. V usage is TRBV12-5 and J usage is TRBJ2-1; 8 nucleotides agree with TRBD1. The trim removed 7 bases at V and 6 bases at J, leaving 5 bases unmatched. Germline CDR1 and CDR2: LGHNT and FRNRAP. The CDR3 is 13 amino acids. The chain's CDR3 is CASALDRANEQFF. CDR3 sequence (DNA): TGTGCTAGTGCCTTGGACAGGGCCAATGAGCAGTTCTTC.

This sequence joins TRBV19 and TRBJ2-1; TRBD1 matches 11 bases. Germline CDR1 LNHDA, CDR2 SQIVND (reference sequence). V shed 3 bases, J shed 12 bases, and the junction held 4 bases outside the gene matches. The length of the CDR3 is 13 residues. DNA for the CDR3: TGTGCCAGTAGTATCGGACAGGGGGCCGGGCAGTTCTTC. This gives the protein CASSIGQGAGQFF.